Described below is a single TCR beta chain sequence and its context. As yet, its antigen is unknown. For every sample, 90,000 to 100,000 TCR templates were assayed. Method: immunoSEQ multiplex PCR; TCRdb's copy keeps in-frame clones and lacks some. The data show more than 85,000 clones, around 95% seen once. The sample is drawn from a study of siplizumab effects on memory and regulatory T cells. Study results and limitations: Significant reduction of alloreactive sequences traceable to unstimulated CD4+ memory cells was observed with siplizumab. Naive T cells appeared more diverse than memory cells and seemed to be major alloresponse contributors.

The CDR3 has 14 amino acids. With 6 bases removed from V and 5 bases from J, the gap between germline ends came to 14 bases. Germline V gene lookup returns CDR1 MDHEN and CDR2 SYDVKM. The material sequenced was Tregs sorted from blood. This receptor was identified in a human donor in good health. The V call is TRBV28, the J call TRBJ1-5, with D possibly matching TRBD1 (5 bases). The CDR3 DNA follows: TGTGCCAGCAGAGACAGCGCAAGATATCAGCCCCAGCATTTT. Its protein is CASRDSARYQPQHF.